Below are 24 T cell receptor beta chains sequenced from a single sample in a study of T cells in Graves' hyperthyroidism and ophthalmopathy. RNA transcripts served as the template for amplifying TCR beta CDR3 regions. The primer set for the first-round RT-PCR of the TCR CDR3 was HTBI. One entry per CDR3 protein results from TCRdb running MiXCR on the multiplex PCR reads. The sample comprises around 660,000 distinct CDR3 sequences, about 45% of which are singletons, and approximately 7.2% rests with the top ten. Sequenced input: peripheral blood or thyroid tissue (not recorded which). Receptors originate from an adult man with Graves' disease, either hyperthyroidism or ophthalmopathy (not recorded which).

This clonotype was detected only once. One end of the junction varies from germline; a read error may be responsible. The CDR3 region is CASTYLNRDQANYGYTF. In DNA form, the CDR3 reads TGTGCCAGCACCTACCTTAACAGGGATCAAGCTAACTATGGCTACACCTTC. The chain employs TRBV10-2 and TRBJ1-2, with D possibly being TRBD1 (6 bases). The CDR3 is made up of 17 amino acids. Germline V gives CDR1 WSHSY, CDR2 SAAADI.

Comment on this clonotype: This could be a read error, since a much larger clone is one nucleotide away. The chain joins TRBV29-1 to TRBJ2-7, with TRBD2 matching over 9 bases. The CDR3 extends over 16 amino acids. CDR1 is SQVTM and CDR2 is ANQGSEA in the germline V gene. With 0 bases clipped from V and 6 bases from J, the junction kept 12 bases outside the gene matches. The CDR3: CSVEDQRAGGGCEQYF. DNA for the CDR3: TGCAGCGTTGAAGATCAGAGGGCGGGAGGGGGGTGCGAGCAGTACTTC.

This clonotype occurred a few times. The chain carries TRBV9 and TRBJ1-4; D perhaps matches TRBD1 (5 bases). This CDR3 is built from 15 residues. With 4 bases removed from V and 4 bases from J, the gap between germline ends came to 14 bases. CDR1 and CDR2 (germline): SGDLS, YYNGEE. CDR3 loop: CASSPHWGGNEKLFF. In nucleotides, the CDR3 is TGTGCCAGCAGCCCCCACTGGGGGGGTAATGAAAAACTGTTTTTT.

V gene TRBV20-1 combines with J gene TRBJ1-5; the D gene is possibly TRBD1 (5 bases). The V gene's germline CDR1 is DFQATT and CDR2 SNEGSKA (reference sequence). The V gene lost 5 bases and the J gene lost 2 bases, with 19 bases spanning the gap. This CDR3 has 16 residues. The CDR3 is CSASGREGYGNQPQHF. CDR3 coding DNA: TGCAGTGCTTCAGGCAGGGAGGGATATGGCAATCAGCCCCAGCATTTT.

The rearrangement links TRBV15 to TRBJ1-1; D might be TRBD1 (6 bases). V lost 3 bases to trimming and J lost 5 bases, with 13 bases between them. The CDR3 is 14 residues long. Per germline, CDR1 LNHNV and CDR2 YYDKDF (reference sequence). The CDR3 sequence is CATSSAWGLTEAFF. For the CDR3, the DNA is TGTGCCACCAGCAGCGCATGGGGGCTGACTGAAGCTTTCTTT.

A note on this clonotype: A much more abundant neighbour one base away suggests this may be a read error. This sequence joins TRBV12-3 or TRBV12-4 and TRBJ1-1; D is possibly TRBD1 (6 bases). This CDR3 is built from 14 residues. Trimming stripped 6 bases from V and 9 bases from J, with 20 bases between. In DNA, the CDR3 is TGTGCCAGCAGAGCAGGACAGTCCGGAACTCAAGCTTTCTTT. Translation: CASRAGQSGTQAFF.

This clonotype was counted many times. The rearrangement joins TRBV7-8 to TRBJ1-1; D call uncertain. Trimming shortened V by 2 bases and J by 7 bases, and 14 bases separated the two germline ends. The CDR3 has 14 amino acids. The V gene's germline CDR1 is SGHVS and CDR2 FQNEAQ. The CDR3 loop reads CASSLTSQKLEAFF. Written as DNA, the CDR3 is TGTGCCAGCAGCTTAACATCACAGAAACTTGAAGCTTTCTTT.

This clonotype was detected ten times or more. V gene TRBV24-1 combines with J gene TRBJ1-2; a possible D gene is TRBD1 (5 bases). Between the trimmed V and J ends, which lost 3 bases and 2 bases, there was a span of 12 bases. This CDR3 comprises 15 residues. Germline CDR1 KGHDR, CDR2 SFDVKD. The CDR3 sequence: CATSDATETNYGYTF. The DNA of the CDR3 is TGTGCCACCAGTGATGCGACAGAAACCAACTATGGCTACACCTTC.

This clonotype was picked up a small number of times. The rearrangement uses TRBV6-6 and TRBJ1-6; no clear D gene. The CDR3 contains 15 residues. The V end was cut by 5 bases, the J end by 7 bases, with 15 bases between. Germline V lookup: CDR1 MNHNY, CDR2 SVGAGI (reference sequence). The CDR3 region has the DNA TGTGCCAGCAGTCTGACCGAACCGGCGAATTCACCCCTCCACTTT. Protein product: CASSLTEPANSPLHF.

The V gene is TRBV29-1, the J gene TRBJ2-7, with D hard to call. CDR1 and CDR2 (germline): SQVTM, ANQGSEA. The CDR3 extends over 10 amino acids. Deletions cut 6 bases from V and 6 bases from J, with 9 bases between. The CDR3 nucleotides read TGCAGCGTAGCCACGGGCGAGCAGTACTTC. Its translation is CSVATGEQYF.

The chain links TRBV7-9 to TRBJ2-5; 9 bases are a match to TRBD1. The V gene's germline CDR1 is SEHNR and CDR2 FQNEAQ (reference sequence). J was trimmed by 1 base and V by 3 bases; bases with no gene match: 12. The CDR3 covers 18 residues. DNA for the CDR3: TGTGCCAGCAGCTTGACAGGGGGAACAACTGGTTTCCAAGAGACCCAGTACTTC. Translating it yields CASSLTGGTTGFQETQYF.

V gene TRBV20-1 combines with J gene TRBJ1-1, with D hard to call. Germline CDR1 is DFQATT and CDR2 is SNEGSKA (reference sequence). V gave up 6 bases and J gave up 8 bases, with 16 bases separating them. CDR3 length: 12 residues. The CDR3 region is CSAHNPVGEAFF. CDR3 nucleotide sequence: TGCAGTGCCCATAATCCAGTGGGGGAAGCTTTCTTT.

As concerns this clonotype: A read error is possible here, since a much larger clone lies one base away. The CDR3, as DNA: TGTGCCAGCAGTCAAGGGGCTTTGGAGCCCCAGCATTTT. It translates to CASSQGALEPQHF. The V and J genes are TRBV28 and TRBJ1-5; possible D gene TRBD1, 5 bases. Trimming stripped 5 bases from V and 8 bases from J, with 13 bases between. CDR1 and CDR2 (germline): MDHEN, SYDVKM. The CDR3 covers 13 residues.

This sequence joins TRBV10-3 and TRBJ1-2, with D tentatively TRBD1 (6 bases). V gave up 0 bases and J gave up 8 bases, with 16 bases separating them. This CDR3 is 15 amino acids long. Germline V gives CDR1 ENHRY, CDR2 SYGVKD. CDR3 protein: CAISESITGARGYTF. CDR3 sequence (DNA): TGTGCCATCAGTGAGTCGATAACGGGGGCACGCGGCTACACCTTC.

A word on this clonotype: Being one base from a much bigger clone, this may be a read error. The chain is built from TRBV15 and TRBJ1-6, with D possibly being TRBD1 (6 bases). Trimming cost V 8 bases and J 5 bases, with 10 bases left between them. Looked up from germline, CDR1 is LNHNV and CDR2 is YYDKDF (reference sequence). CDR3 length: 13 amino acids. CDR3 in amino acids: CATAGHHNSPLHF. The CDR3 bases are TGTGCCACCGCGGGACACCATAATTCACCCCTCCACTTT.

This clonotype was seen a single time. J is TRBJ1-6 and V is TRBV10-2; TRBD1 matches 11 bases. The ends lost 6 bases at V and 8 bases at J; junction bases unmatched: 6. The CDR3 loop spans 15 amino acids. The germline CDR1 and CDR2 sequences are WSHSY and SAAADI. The CDR3 DNA is TGCGCCAGCAGACGACCGGGACAGGGGGATTCACCCCTCCACTTT. Amino acid sequence: CASRRPGQGDSPLHF.

CDR3 residues: CASSIGDATNEKLFF. The CDR3 bases are TGCGCCAGCAGCATAGGGGATGCAACTAATGAAAAACTGTTTTTT. The chain recombines TRBV5-1 with TRBJ1-4; D may be TRBD1 (5 bases). The CDR3 runs 15 residues. Trimming cost V 4 bases and J 0 bases, with 10 bases left between them. The germline gives CDR1 SGHRS, CDR2 YFSETQ.

The V call is TRBV20-1, the J call TRBJ2-2, with D uncertain. Germline V CDR1 and CDR2: DFQATT, SNEGSKA (reference sequence). The CDR3 extends over 13 amino acids. The germline V and J ends were trimmed by 0 bases and 1 base, with 3 bases remaining between them. The CDR3 region is CSARDWNTGELFF. For the CDR3, the DNA is TGCAGTGCTAGAGATTGGAACACCGGGGAGCTGTTTTTT.

This clonotype has at least ten counts. The chain uses TRBV25-1 and TRBJ2-7, with D perhaps assigned TRBD1 or TRBD2 (5 bases each). Germline CDR1 and CDR2: MGHDK and SYGVNS. CDR3 length equals 14 residues. Trimming cost V 3 bases and J 0 bases, with 9 bases left between them. Here the CDR3 DNA reads TGTGCCAGCAGTGACGCAGGGAGCTCCTACGAGCAGTACTTC. It codes for CASSDAGSSYEQYF.

Only a few counts were recorded for this clonotype. The junction does not match germline at one end; this may be a read error. V usage is TRBV7-9 and J usage is TRBJ2-2, with TRBD2 matching over 12 bases. The CDR3 sequence is 15 residues long. CDR1 is SEHNR and CDR2 is FQNEAQ in the germline V gene (reference sequence). CDR3 in amino acids: CASSPSGGAGGELFF. The CDR3 region has the DNA TGCGCCAGCAGCCCTAGCGGGGGGGCCGGCGGGGAGCTGTTTTTT. Variable domain in full (rest from reference TRBV7-9 and TRBJ2-2): DTGVSQNPRHKITKRGQNVTFRCDPISEHNRLYWYRQTLGQGPEFLTYFQNEAQLEKSRLLSDRFSAERPKGSFSTLEIQRTEQGDSAMYLCASSPSGGAGGELFFGEGSRLTVL.

This clonotype was counted only a few times. A much more abundant neighbour one base away suggests this may be a read error. The V and J genes are TRBV6-1 and TRBJ2-7, with TRBD1 matching over 8 bases. CDR3 size: 15 residues. The V and J ends lost 3 bases and 2 bases, in that order; junction bases with no gene match: 6. The germline V gene has CDR1 MNHNS and CDR2 SASEGT. CDR3: CASSDAGGTAYEQYF. The CDR3 bases are TGTGCCAGCAGTGATGCAGGGGGCACCGCCTACGAGCAGTACTTC.

The chain joins TRBV29-1 to TRBJ1-2, with no clear D. The ends were cut back, 5 bases at V and 5 bases at J, with 21 bases in the middle. Germline-derived CDR1 and CDR2 are SQVTM and ANQGSEA. This CDR3 comprises 15 residues. CDR3 loop: CSVTEEDGTWYGYTF. CDR3 nucleotides: TGCAGCGTTACGGAAGAGGACGGTACTTGGTATGGCTACACCTTC.

In its sample, this clonotype was seen a few times. V usage is TRBV13 and J usage is TRBJ1-1; maybe TRBD1 (5 bases). V lost 5 bases, J lost 6 bases, and 10 bases lay in between. CDR1 and CDR2 (germline): PRHDT, FYEKMQ (reference sequence). This CDR3 region has 12 residues. The CDR3: CASSADRPEAFF. The CDR3 nucleotides are TGTGCCAGCAGCGCAGACAGACCTGAAGCTTTCTTT.

This sequence joins TRBV5-1 and TRBJ2-7, with unresolved D. Germline assignment: CDR1 SGHRS and CDR2 YFSETQ. V lost 0 bases and J 4 bases, leaving 14 bases between the germline ends. The CDR3 has 15 residues. CDR3 loop: CASSLASSERYEQYF. The CDR3, as DNA: TGCGCCAGCAGCTTGGCCTCGTCAGAACGGTACGAGCAGTACTTC.